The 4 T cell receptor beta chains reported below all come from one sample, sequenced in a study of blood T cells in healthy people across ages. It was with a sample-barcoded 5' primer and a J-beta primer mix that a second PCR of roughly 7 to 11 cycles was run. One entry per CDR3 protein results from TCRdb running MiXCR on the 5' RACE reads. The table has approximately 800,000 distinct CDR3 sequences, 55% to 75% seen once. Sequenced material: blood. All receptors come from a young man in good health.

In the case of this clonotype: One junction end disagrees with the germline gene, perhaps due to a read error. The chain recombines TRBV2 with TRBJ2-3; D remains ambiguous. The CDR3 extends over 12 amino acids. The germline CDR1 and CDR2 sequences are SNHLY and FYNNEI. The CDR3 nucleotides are TGTGCCTGCAGTGAAAGCACAGATACGCAGTATTTT. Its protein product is CACSESTDTQYF.

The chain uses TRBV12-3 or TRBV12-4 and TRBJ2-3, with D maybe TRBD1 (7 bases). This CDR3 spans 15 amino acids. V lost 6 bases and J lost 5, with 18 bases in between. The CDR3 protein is CASSEGGGRGDTQYF. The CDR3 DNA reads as TGTGCCAGCAGCGAAGGAGGGGGCAGAGGAGATACGCAGTATTTT.

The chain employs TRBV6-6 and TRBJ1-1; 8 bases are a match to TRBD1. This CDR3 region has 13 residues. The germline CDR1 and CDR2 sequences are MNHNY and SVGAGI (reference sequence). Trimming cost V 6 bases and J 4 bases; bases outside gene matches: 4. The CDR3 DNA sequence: TGTGCCAGCAGCGAACAGGGGGTCACTGAAGCTTTCTTT. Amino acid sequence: CASSEQGVTEAFF.

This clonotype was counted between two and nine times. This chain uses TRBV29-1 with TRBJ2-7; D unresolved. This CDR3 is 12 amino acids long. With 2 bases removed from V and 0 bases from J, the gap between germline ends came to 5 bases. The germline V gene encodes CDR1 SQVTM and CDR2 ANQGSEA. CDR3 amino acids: CSVELDSYEQYF. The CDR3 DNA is TGCAGCGTTGAACTGGACTCCTACGAGCAGTACTTC.